The sequence of this T cell receptor beta chain was determined in a study of T cells after yellow fever vaccination. Details on this clonotype: Antigen specificity is unknown.

Making TCR cDNA involved 5'RACE template switching, which added UMIs and a universal primer site. MiXCR, applied by TCRdb to the 5' RACE reads, yields one record per CDR3 protein. Here the sample spans some 340,000 distinct CDR3 sequences, 9.5% to 12% being singletons. This CDR3 is 14 amino acids long. V was clipped by 2 bases and J by 5 bases, with 12 bases between them. CDR1 is MNHEY and CDR2 is SVGAGI in the germline V gene. Study outcomes and limitations: Within FACS-sorted repertoires, abundant clonotypes contaminating from the bulk population could be present. Booster sampling recovered most clones from primary vaccination (around 96% CD4, roughly 90% CD8).

The source material was CD4+ T cells sorted from PBMCs, sampled 45 days after the yellow fever booster vaccination. The source is a man aged 18 to 30 who received the YFV17D yellow fever vaccine. This chain connects TRBV6-5 to TRBJ1-1; a weak D match, TRBD1 (5 bases). The CDR3 loop reads CASSYLGVRTEAFF. In DNA, the CDR3 is TGTGCCAGCAGTTACCTGGGGGTTCGGACTGAAGCTTTCTTT.